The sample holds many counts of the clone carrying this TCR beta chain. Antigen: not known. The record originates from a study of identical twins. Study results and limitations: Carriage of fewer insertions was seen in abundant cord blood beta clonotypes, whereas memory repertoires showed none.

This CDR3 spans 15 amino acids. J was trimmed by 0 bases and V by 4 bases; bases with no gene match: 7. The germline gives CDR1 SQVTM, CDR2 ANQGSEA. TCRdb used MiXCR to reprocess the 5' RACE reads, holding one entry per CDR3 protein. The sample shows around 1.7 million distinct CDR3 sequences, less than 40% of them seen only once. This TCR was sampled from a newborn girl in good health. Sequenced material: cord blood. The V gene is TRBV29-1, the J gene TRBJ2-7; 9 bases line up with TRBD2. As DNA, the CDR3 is TGCAGCGTTGCCGTCGTAGCGGGAGTCTCCTACGAGCAGTACTTC. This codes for CSVAVVAGVSYEQYF.